This T cell receptor beta chain was documented in a study of memory CD4+ T cells and cytomegalovirus serostatus. Study processing details: Out-of-frame sequences were removed, leaving roughly 2,200,000 distinct TCRbeta sequences. TCRdb keeps only in-frame clones here, not all; method: immunoSEQ multiplex PCR. The V and J calls and clone size were taken over from that table, and D and trimming were inferred from the DNA. The sample holds about 41,000 clones, roughly 77% seen once. The sort gate was single viable CD3+CD4+CD8-CD45RO+ cells for memory CD4+ T cells. Serum IgG to CMV pp150, pp28, p38 and p52 defined serostatus. Trimming cost V 6 bases and J 7 bases; bases outside gene matches: 9. CDR3 length: 15 residues. Germline V gene data show CDR1 as SNHLY and CDR2 as FYNNEI. Relative to its sample, this clone is medium-sized. The antigen is undetermined. Study results and limitations: About 40% of the 164 known CMV-associated TCRbeta sequences appeared in CD4+ memory. Median bootstrapped AUC for CMV status was around 0.95 originally, around 0.91 US-trained.

The receptor was isolated from an adult in good health and CMV-seronegative. The chain is built from TRBV2 and TRBJ1-4; TRBD1 matches 9 bases. The sequencing sample was made of memory CD4+ T cells from blood. CDR3 nucleotide sequence: TGTGCCAGCAGGGGAACCGGGACAGGGTTTGAAAAACTGTTTTTT. Protein: CASRGTGTGFEKLFF.